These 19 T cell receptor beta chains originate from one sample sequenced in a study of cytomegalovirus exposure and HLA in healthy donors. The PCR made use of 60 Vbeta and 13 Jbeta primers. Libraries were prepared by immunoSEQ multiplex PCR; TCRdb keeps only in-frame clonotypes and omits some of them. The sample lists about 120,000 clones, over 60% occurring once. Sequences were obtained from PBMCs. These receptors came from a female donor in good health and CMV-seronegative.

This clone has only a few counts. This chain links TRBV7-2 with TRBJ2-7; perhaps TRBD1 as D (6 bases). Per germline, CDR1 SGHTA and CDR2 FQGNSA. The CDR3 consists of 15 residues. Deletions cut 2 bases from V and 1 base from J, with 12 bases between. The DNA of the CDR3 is TGTGCCAGCAGCTTATATCCGGGACAATCCTACGAGCAGTACTTC. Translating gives CASSLYPGQSYEQYF.

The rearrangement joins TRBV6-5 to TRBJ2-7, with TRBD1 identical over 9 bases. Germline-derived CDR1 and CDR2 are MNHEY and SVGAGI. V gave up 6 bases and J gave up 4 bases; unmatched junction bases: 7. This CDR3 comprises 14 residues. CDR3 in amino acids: CASSPDRGTYEQYF. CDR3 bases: TGTGCCAGCAGCCCAGACAGGGGGACATACGAGCAGTACTTC.

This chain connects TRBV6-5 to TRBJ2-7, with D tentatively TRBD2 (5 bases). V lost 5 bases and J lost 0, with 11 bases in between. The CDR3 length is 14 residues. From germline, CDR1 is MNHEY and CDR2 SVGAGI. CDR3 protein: CASSEIGSSYEQYF. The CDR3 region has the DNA TGTGCCAGCAGTGAAATTGGGAGCTCCTACGAGCAGTACTTC.

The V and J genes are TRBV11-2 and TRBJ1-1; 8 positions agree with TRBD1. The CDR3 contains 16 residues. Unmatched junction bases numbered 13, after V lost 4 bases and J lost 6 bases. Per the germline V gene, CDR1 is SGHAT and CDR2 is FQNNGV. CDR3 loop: CASSSMGRGPKSEAFF. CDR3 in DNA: TGTGCCAGCAGCTCAATGGGCAGGGGGCCCAAGTCTGAAGCTTTCTTT.

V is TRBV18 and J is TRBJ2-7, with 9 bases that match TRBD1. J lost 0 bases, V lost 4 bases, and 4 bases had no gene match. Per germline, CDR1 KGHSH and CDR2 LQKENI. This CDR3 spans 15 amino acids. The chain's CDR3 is CASSLGQGPSYEQYF. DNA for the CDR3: TGTGCCAGCTCACTGGGACAGGGACCCTCCTACGAGCAGTACTTC.

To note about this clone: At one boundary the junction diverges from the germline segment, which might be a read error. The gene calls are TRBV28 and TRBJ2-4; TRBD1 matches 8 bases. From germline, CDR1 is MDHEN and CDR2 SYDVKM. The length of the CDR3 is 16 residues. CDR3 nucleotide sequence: TGTGCCAGCAGCGATAGACAGGGGTTAGCCAAAAACAGTCAGTACTTC. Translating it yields CASSDRQGLAKNSQYF.

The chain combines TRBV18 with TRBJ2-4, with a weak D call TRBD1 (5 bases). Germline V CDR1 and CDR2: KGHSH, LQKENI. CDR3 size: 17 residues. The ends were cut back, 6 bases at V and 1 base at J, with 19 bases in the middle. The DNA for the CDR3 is TGTGCCAGCTCCCCAGGAGCAGGGTGGATCGCCAAAAACATTCAGTACTTC. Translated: CASSPGAGWIAKNIQYF. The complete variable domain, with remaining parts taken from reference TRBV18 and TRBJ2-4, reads NAGVMQNPRHLVRRRGQEARLRCSPMKGHSHVYWYRQLPEEGLKFMVYLQKENIIDESGMPKERFSAEFPKEGPSILRIQQVVRGDSAAYFCASSPGAGWIAKNIQYFGAGTRLSVL.

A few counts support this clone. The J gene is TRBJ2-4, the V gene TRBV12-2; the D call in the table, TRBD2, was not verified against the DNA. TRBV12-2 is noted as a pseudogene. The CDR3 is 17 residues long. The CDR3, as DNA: TGTGCAAGTCGCTTACCCGAGGTGGTCGGGGGTAAAAACATTCAGTACTTC. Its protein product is CASRLPEVVGGKNIQYF.

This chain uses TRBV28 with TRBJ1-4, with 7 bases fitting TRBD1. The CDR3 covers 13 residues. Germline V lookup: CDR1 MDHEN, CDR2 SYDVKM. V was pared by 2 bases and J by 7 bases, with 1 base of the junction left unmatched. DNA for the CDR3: TGTGCCAGCAGTTTAGCAGGGGGTGAAAAACTGTTTTTT. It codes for CASSLAGGEKLFF.

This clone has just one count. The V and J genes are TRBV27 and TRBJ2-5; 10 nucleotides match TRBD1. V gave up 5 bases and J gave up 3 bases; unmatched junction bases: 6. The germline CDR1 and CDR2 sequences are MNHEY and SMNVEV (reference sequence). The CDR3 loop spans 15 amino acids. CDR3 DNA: TGTGCCAGCAGTATTATCGGGACAGGGGAAGAGACCCAGTACTTC. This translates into CASSIIGTGEETQYF.

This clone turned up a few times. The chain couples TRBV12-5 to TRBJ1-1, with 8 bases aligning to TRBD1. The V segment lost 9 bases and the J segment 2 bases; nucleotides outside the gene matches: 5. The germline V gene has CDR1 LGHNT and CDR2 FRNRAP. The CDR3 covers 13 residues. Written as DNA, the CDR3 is TGTGCTAGCTCCGGACAGGGAAACACTGAAGCTTTCTTT. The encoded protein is CASSGQGNTEAFF.

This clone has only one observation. CDR3 sequence (DNA): TGTGCCAGCTCACCGACAGCTATGAACACTGAAGCTTTCTTT. Translation: CASSPTAMNTEAFF. The J gene is TRBJ1-1, the V gene TRBV18, with D possibly being TRBD1 (5 bases). Germline V CDR1 and CDR2: KGHSH, LQKENI. Trimming left V 3 bases short and J 0 bases short, with 8 bases between. The length of the CDR3 is 14 residues.

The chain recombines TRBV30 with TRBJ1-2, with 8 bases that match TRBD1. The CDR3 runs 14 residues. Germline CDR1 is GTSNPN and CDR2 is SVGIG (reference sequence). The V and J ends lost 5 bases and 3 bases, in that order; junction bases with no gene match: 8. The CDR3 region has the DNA TGTGCCTGGGGCCGGACAGGGCGATACTATGGCTACACCTTC. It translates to CAWGRTGRYYGYTF.

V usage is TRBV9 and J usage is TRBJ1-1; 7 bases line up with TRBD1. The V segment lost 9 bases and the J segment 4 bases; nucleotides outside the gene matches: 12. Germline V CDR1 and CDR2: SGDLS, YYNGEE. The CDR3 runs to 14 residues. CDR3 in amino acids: CATSRGMERTEAFF. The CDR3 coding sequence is TGTGCCACCTCCAGGGGGATGGAACGCACTGAAGCTTTCTTT.

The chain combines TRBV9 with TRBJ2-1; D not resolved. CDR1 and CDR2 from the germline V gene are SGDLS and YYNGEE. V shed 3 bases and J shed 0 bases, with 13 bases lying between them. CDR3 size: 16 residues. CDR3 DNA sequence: TGTGCCAGCAGCGCCCGACCAACTACCTCCTACAATGAGCAGTTCTTC. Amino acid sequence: CASSARPTTSYNEQFF.

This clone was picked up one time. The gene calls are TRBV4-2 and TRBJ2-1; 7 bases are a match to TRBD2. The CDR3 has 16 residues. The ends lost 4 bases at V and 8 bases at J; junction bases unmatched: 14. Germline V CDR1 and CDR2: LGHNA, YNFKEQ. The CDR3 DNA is TGTGCCAGCAGCCCCTACGAGGGGAGGGGCATGGATGAGCAGTTCTTC. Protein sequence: CASSPYEGRGMDEQFF.

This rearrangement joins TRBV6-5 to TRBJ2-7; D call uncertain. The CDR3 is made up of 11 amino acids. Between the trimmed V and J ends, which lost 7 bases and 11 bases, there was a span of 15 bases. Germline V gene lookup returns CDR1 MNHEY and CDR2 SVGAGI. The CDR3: CASTDRVLEYF. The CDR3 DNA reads TGTGCCAGCACCGATCGAGTCTTGGAGTACTTC.

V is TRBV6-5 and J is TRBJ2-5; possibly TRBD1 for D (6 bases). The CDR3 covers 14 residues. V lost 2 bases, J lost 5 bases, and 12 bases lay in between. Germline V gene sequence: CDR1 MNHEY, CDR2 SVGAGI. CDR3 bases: TGTGCCAGCAGTTACCGAGAGAGGGGGGAGACCCAGTACTTC. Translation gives CASSYRERGETQYF.

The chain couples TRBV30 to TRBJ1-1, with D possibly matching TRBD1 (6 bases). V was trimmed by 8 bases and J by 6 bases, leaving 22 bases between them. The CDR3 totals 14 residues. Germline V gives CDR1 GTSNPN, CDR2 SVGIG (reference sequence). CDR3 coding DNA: TGTGCCGCACAGCATGGGCAGGGGTTATCTGAAGCTTTCTTT. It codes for CAAQHGQGLSEAFF.